These T cell receptor beta chains were read from a single sample in a study of T cell responses to AZD1222 COVID-19 vaccine. Clones were sequenced by immunoSEQ multiplex PCR, and TCRdb holds only the in-frame ones, with some missing. Among roughly 130,000 clones listed, about nine tenths were seen once. The specimen was peripheral blood, collected on day 0 of MenACWY control vaccination. All receptors derive from an adult in good health. The CDR3 runs from the conserved cysteine through the conserved F or W. Fields, in order: clone size, V gene, D gene, J gene, CDR3 protein, CDR3 DNA. The D gene is left open where the match is weak. Some rows have no size entry. The others give once, few or many, or a class for an expanded clone.

clone_size: -
v_call: TRBV24-1
d_call: TRBD2
j_call: TRBJ2-3
cdr3_aa: CATSAPLAGRTDTQYF
cdr3_nt: TGTGCCACCAGTGCCCCGCTAGCGGGAAGGACAGATACGCAGTATTTT

clone_size: -
v_call: TRBV28
d_call: -
j_call: TRBJ1-2
cdr3_aa: CASSPPGLVAESNGGYTF
cdr3_nt: TGTGCCAGCAGTCCCCCGGGACTTGTCGCAGAATCTAACGGGGGCTACACCTTC

clone_size: few
v_call: TRBV27
d_call: TRBD1
j_call: TRBJ2-1
cdr3_aa: CASSREGAQDNEQFF
cdr3_nt: TGTGCCAGCAGTCGTGAGGGGGCGCAAGACAATGAGCAGTTCTTC

clone_size: -
v_call: TRBV24-1
d_call: -
j_call: TRBJ1-2
cdr3_aa: CATSDLRAGASSGYTF
cdr3_nt: TGTGCCACCAGTGATTTGCGGGCAGGGGCCTCGTCTGGCTACACCTTC

clone_size: -
v_call: TRBV12-3/TRBV12-4
d_call: -
j_call: TRBJ1-2
cdr3_aa: CASSLHRPYGYTF
cdr3_nt: TGTGCCAGCAGTTTACACAGGCCCTATGGCTACACCTTC

clone_size: -
v_call: TRBV7-9
d_call: -
j_call: TRBJ2-3
cdr3_aa: CASSLVARIGTDTQYF
cdr3_nt: TGTGCCAGCAGCTTAGTGGCTCGAATAGGCACAGATACGCAGTATTTT

clone_size: -
v_call: TRBV10-1
d_call: -
j_call: TRBJ1-1
cdr3_aa: CASSTGLGSEAFF
cdr3_nt: TGCGCCAGCAGCACGGGCCTGGGCTCTGAAGCTTTCTTT

clone_size: -
v_call: TRBV30
d_call: -
j_call: TRBJ1-5
cdr3_aa: CAWSVLTNQPQHF
cdr3_nt: TGTGCCTGGAGTGTATTGACGAATCAGCCCCAGCATTTT

clone_size: -
v_call: TRBV7-9
d_call: TRBD2
j_call: TRBJ2-5
cdr3_aa: CASSLKISGGQETQYF
cdr3_nt: TGTGCCAGCAGCCTTAAAATCAGCGGGGGGCAAGAGACCCAGTACTTC

clone_size: -
v_call: TRBV11-2
d_call: -
j_call: TRBJ2-7
cdr3_aa: CASSLGIRYEQYF
cdr3_nt: TGTGCCAGCAGTCTCGGGATCCGGTACGAGCAGTACTTC

clone_size: -
v_call: TRBV5-6
d_call: TRBD2
j_call: TRBJ2-7
cdr3_aa: CASSPPPGGSRNEQYF
cdr3_nt: TGTGCCAGCAGCCCCCCCCCGGGCGGGAGTAGAAACGAGCAGTACTTC

clone_size: once
v_call: TRBV11-1
d_call: -
j_call: TRBJ2-3
cdr3_aa: CASSKSGPFTDTQYF
cdr3_nt: TGTGCCAGCAGCAAATCGGGGCCGTTCACAGATACGCAGTATTTT

clone_size: -
v_call: TRBV19
d_call: -
j_call: TRBJ2-7
cdr3_aa: CASSISEGEQYF
cdr3_nt: TGTGCCAGTAGTATTTCCGAGGGCGAGCAGTACTTC

clone_size: -
v_call: TRBV5-1
d_call: -
j_call: TRBJ1-4
cdr3_aa: CASSREQFNEKLFF
cdr3_nt: TGCGCCAGCAGCCGGGAACAGTTCAATGAAAAACTGTTTTTT

clone_size: -
v_call: TRBV2
d_call: -
j_call: TRBJ1-2
cdr3_aa: CASSGDRGGYTF
cdr3_nt: TGTGCCAGCAGCGGTGATAGGGGCGGCTACACCTTC

clone_size: -
v_call: TRBV5-1
d_call: -
j_call: TRBJ2-2
cdr3_aa: CASSLGGRSNGELFF
cdr3_nt: TGCGCCAGCAGCTTGGGGGGGCGCTCAAACGGGGAGCTGTTTTTT

clone_size: -
v_call: TRBV20-1
d_call: TRBD1
j_call: TRBJ1-3
cdr3_aa: CSASRDSGNTIYF
cdr3_nt: TGCAGTGCTAGTAGGGACAGCGGAAACACCATATATTTT

clone_size: -
v_call: TRBV11-2
d_call: -
j_call: TRBJ2-7
cdr3_aa: CASLATQGHEQYF
cdr3_nt: TGTGCCAGCCTTGCGACTCAGGGTCACGAGCAGTACTTC

clone_size: -
v_call: TRBV10-2
d_call: -
j_call: TRBJ1-2
cdr3_aa: CASRETGTRYGYTF
cdr3_nt: TGCGCCAGCAGAGAAACCGGGACCCGCTATGGCTACACCTTC

clone_size: -
v_call: TRBV30
d_call: TRBD2
j_call: TRBJ2-1
cdr3_aa: CAWSFLAGVEQFF
cdr3_nt: TGTGCCTGGAGTTTTCTAGCGGGAGTGGAGCAGTTCTTC

clone_size: -
v_call: TRBV2
d_call: -
j_call: TRBJ1-3
cdr3_aa: CASSEIGLHSGNTIYF
cdr3_nt: TGTGCCAGCAGTGAAATCGGACTTCACTCTGGAAACACCATATATTTT

clone_size: -
v_call: TRBV7-9
d_call: -
j_call: TRBJ1-1
cdr3_aa: CASISSGGLAEAFF
cdr3_nt: TGTGCCAGCATCTCCTCTGGGGGGTTGGCTGAAGCTTTCTTT

clone_size: few
v_call: TRBV19
d_call: -
j_call: TRBJ2-1
cdr3_aa: CASSHQTGAREQFF
cdr3_nt: TGTGCCAGTAGCCACCAAACGGGAGCGCGGGAGCAGTTCTTC

clone_size: -
v_call: TRBV4-2
d_call: TRBD2
j_call: TRBJ2-1
cdr3_aa: CASSQASGTYNEQFF
cdr3_nt: TGTGCCAGCAGCCAAGCGAGCGGGACTTACAATGAGCAGTTCTTC

clone_size: -
v_call: TRBV24-1
d_call: -
j_call: TRBJ1-4
cdr3_aa: CATRGTANEKLFF
cdr3_nt: TGTGCCACGAGAGGAACGGCTAATGAAAAACTGTTTTTT

clone_size: few
v_call: TRBV7-9
d_call: TRBD1
j_call: TRBJ2-2
cdr3_aa: CASSFRQGIAGELFF
cdr3_nt: TGTGCCAGCAGCTTTCGACAGGGTATTGCCGGGGAGCTGTTTTTT

clone_size: -
v_call: TRBV5-1
d_call: -
j_call: TRBJ2-1
cdr3_aa: CASSSARGGGHEQFF
cdr3_nt: TGCGCCAGCAGCTCCGCAAGGGGAGGGGGTCATGAGCAGTTCTTC

clone_size: few
v_call: TRBV7-2
d_call: -
j_call: TRBJ1-1
cdr3_aa: CASSLDPGGVPEAFF
cdr3_nt: TGTGCCAGCAGCTTAGACCCAGGAGGGGTTCCTGAAGCTTTCTTT

clone_size: -
v_call: TRBV19
d_call: -
j_call: TRBJ2-1
cdr3_aa: CASSIGNEQFF
cdr3_nt: TGTGCCAGTAGTATCGGAAATGAGCAGTTCTTC

clone_size: -
v_call: TRBV10-3
d_call: -
j_call: TRBJ1-2
cdr3_aa: CAISERGANYGYTF
cdr3_nt: TGTGCCATCAGTGAGAGGGGAGCTAACTATGGCTACACCTTC

clone_size: -
v_call: TRBV23-1
d_call: -
j_call: TRBJ1-1
cdr3_aa: CASSHKFRVLPLDTEAFF
cdr3_nt: TGCGCCAGCAGTCATAAATTCAGGGTCCTTCCTCTGGACACTGAAGCTTTCTTT

clone_size: -
v_call: TRBV7-2
d_call: -
j_call: TRBJ2-3
cdr3_aa: CASSFVRYRTDTQYF
cdr3_nt: TGTGCCAGCAGCTTTGTGAGGTACCGCACAGATACGCAGTATTTT

clone_size: -
v_call: TRBV24-1
d_call: -
j_call: TRBJ2-2
cdr3_aa: CATSDAPGQNTGELFF
cdr3_nt: TGTGCCACCAGTGATGCGCCGGGACAGAACACCGGGGAGCTGTTTTTT

clone_size: -
v_call: TRBV5-6
d_call: TRBD2
j_call: TRBJ2-7
cdr3_aa: CASSLLGLAGGLNYEQYF
cdr3_nt: TGTGCCAGCAGCTTGCTCGGACTAGCGGGAGGACTTAACTACGAGCAGTACTTC

clone_size: -
v_call: TRBV10-3
d_call: -
j_call: TRBJ2-7
cdr3_aa: CAISPGVLEEQYF
cdr3_nt: TGTGCCATTTCACCAGGGGTCTTGGAAGAGCAGTACTTC